This TCR beta chain is drawn from a study of T cells in Graves' hyperthyroidism and ophthalmopathy. CDR3 size: 14 residues. To note about this clonotype: A single base separates this from a much larger clone, so it may be a read error.

Uncontrolled infection, other autoimmune disease, pregnancy and lactation each barred patients from inclusion. Amplification targeted TCR beta CDR3 regions from RNA transcripts. The HTBI primer set served for first-round RT-PCR of the TCR CDR3. TCRdb recomputed calls from the multiplex PCR reads with MiXCR, one row per CDR3 protein. The repertoire holds 300,000 to 500,000 distinct CDR3 sequences, with about 15% as singletons. The chain has TRBV12-3 or TRBV12-4 and TRBJ2-1; TRBD2 aligns across 13 bases. TRBJ2-7 explains the end of the DNA better; the J call may be wrong. Sample: blood. The clonotype comes from a woman in her 30s with Graves' hyperthyroidism. The CDR3: CASSFGTSGNEQYF. DNA of the CDR3: TGTGCCAGCAGTTTCGGGACTAGCGGGAATGAGCAGTACTTC.